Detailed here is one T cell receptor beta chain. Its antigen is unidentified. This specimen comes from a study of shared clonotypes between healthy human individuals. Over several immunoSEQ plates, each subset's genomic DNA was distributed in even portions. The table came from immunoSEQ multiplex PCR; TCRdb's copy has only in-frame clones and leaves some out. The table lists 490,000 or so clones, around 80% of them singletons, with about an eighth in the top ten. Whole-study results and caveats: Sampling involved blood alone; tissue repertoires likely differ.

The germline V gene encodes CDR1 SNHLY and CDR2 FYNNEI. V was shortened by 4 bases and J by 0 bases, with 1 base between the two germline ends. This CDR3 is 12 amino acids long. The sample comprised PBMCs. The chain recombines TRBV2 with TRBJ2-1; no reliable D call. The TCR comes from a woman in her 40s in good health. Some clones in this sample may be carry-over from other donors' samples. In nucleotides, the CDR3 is TGTGCCAGCAGTGCCTCCTACAATGAGCAGTTCTTC. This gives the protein CASSASYNEQFF.